These 28 T cell receptor beta chains came from one sample sequenced in a study of T cells in Graves' hyperthyroidism and ophthalmopathy. Amplification targeted TCR beta CDR3 regions from RNA transcripts. HTBI primers were used for first-round RT-PCR of the TCR CDR3. TCRdb re-called the multiplex PCR reads through MiXCR, storing one row per CDR3 protein. The repertoire consists of about 210,000 distinct CDR3 sequences, with about 15% occurring once and the leading ten covering approximately 50%. Sequences were obtained from blood. All receptors come from a man over 45 with Graves' hyperthyroidism.

The chain employs TRBV2 and TRBJ1-2, with a possible D match to TRBD1 (5 bases). Germline V CDR1 and CDR2: SNHLY, FYNNEI. Trimming stripped 2 bases from V and 8 bases from J, with 18 bases between. The CDR3 spans 15 residues. CDR3 loop: CASSESVRAGKGYTF. CDR3 bases: TGTGCCAGCAGTGAATCGGTACGGGCAGGGAAGGGCTACACCTTC. The full variable domain, its missing parts supplied by reference TRBV2 and TRBJ1-2, is EPEVTQTPSHQVTQMGQEVILRCVPISNHLYFYWYRQILGQKVEFLVSFYNNEISEKSEIFDDQFSVERPDGSNFTLKIRSTKLEDSAMYFCASSESVRAGKGYTFGSGTRLTVV.

As for this clonotype: This may stem from a read error, because a much larger clone lies one nucleotide away. The chain joins TRBV11-2 to TRBJ1-3; tentatively, D is TRBD1 (5 bases). Trimming left V 5 bases short and J 2 bases short, with 16 bases between. The germline gives CDR1 SGHAT, CDR2 FQNNGV. The CDR3 length is 16 residues. CDR3 residues: CASSLLRGWTGNTIYF. The CDR3 DNA is TGTGCCAGCAGCCTACTCCGGGGGTGGACTGGAAACACCATATATTTT.

The chain employs TRBV7-2 and TRBJ2-1; D remains ambiguous. From germline, CDR1 is SGHTA and CDR2 FQGNSA. Trimming shortened V by 3 bases and J by 11 bases, and 14 bases separated the two germline ends. The CDR3 length is 13 residues. CDR3 region: CASSFQIGRKQFF. In nucleotides, the CDR3 is TGTGCCAGCAGCTTTCAAATAGGCCGGAAGCAGTTCTTC.

This clonotype was observed a handful of times. One junction end does not reproduce the germline sequence, and a read error may be involved. The chain links TRBV28 to TRBJ1-4; D might be TRBD1 (6 bases). The CDR3 has 12 amino acids. Germline V gene data show CDR1 as MDHEN and CDR2 as SYDVKM. The CDR3 region is CGTGATNEKLFF. CDR3 bases: TGCGGTACGGGGGCTACTAATGAAAAACTGTTTTTT.

This clonotype was seen ten or more times. CDR3 nucleotide sequence: TGTGCCAGCAGTTTACGGGGGAACGGTGAGCAGTTCTTC. It encodes CASSLRGNGEQFF. V is TRBV12-3 or TRBV12-4 and J is TRBJ2-1; weak D call: TRBD2 (6 bases). The V end was cut by 2 bases, the J end by 9 bases, with 11 bases between. CDR3 length equals 13 residues.

This clonotype was detected a few times. DNA of the CDR3: TGCGCCAGCAGCCAAAACCAAGCAAGTACTGGAAACACCATATATTTT. This encodes CASSQNQASTGNTIYF. The rearrangement joins TRBV4-1 to TRBJ1-3; D is ambiguous. Trimming cost V 2 bases and J 2 bases, with 13 bases left between them. The germline gives CDR1 MGHRA, CDR2 YSYEKL. The length of the CDR3 is 16 residues.

The sample holds many counts of this clonotype. V is TRBV18 and J is TRBJ2-5, with 11 bases identical to TRBD2. CDR3 size: 14 residues. Germline V gene data show CDR1 as KGHSH and CDR2 as LQKENI. V lost 3 bases to trimming and J lost 3 bases; unmatched junction nucleotides: 0. The DNA of the CDR3 is TGTGCCAGCTCACCGACTAGCGGGGAAGAGACCCAGTACTTC. Translation: CASSPTSGEETQYF. The complete variable domain, with remaining parts taken from reference TRBV18 and TRBJ2-5, reads NAGVMQNPRHLVRRRGQEARLRCSPMKGHSHVYWYRQLPEEGLKFMVYLQKENIIDESGMPKERFSAEFPKEGPSILRIQQVVRGDSAAYFCASSPTSGEETQYFGPGTRLLVL.

V and J are TRBV7-8 and TRBJ2-1, with D tentatively TRBD2 (6 bases). Germline loops: CDR1 SGHVS, CDR2 FQNEAQ. The CDR3 sequence is 18 residues long. Trimming cost V 5 bases and J 0 bases, with 20 bases left between them. This CDR3 reads CASSPAPGLANSYNEQFF. The CDR3 nucleotides are TGTGCCAGCAGCCCGGCCCCCGGCCTAGCGAACTCCTACAATGAGCAGTTCTTC.

This chain uses TRBV20-1 with TRBJ2-7; 11 nucleotides agree with TRBD2. The ends lost 3 bases at V and 2 bases at J; junction bases unmatched: 3. Germline V CDR1 and CDR2: DFQATT, SNEGSKA (reference sequence). This CDR3 region has 14 residues. The CDR3 is CSARPTSGAYEQYF. The CDR3 nucleotides read TGCAGTGCTAGGCCGACTAGCGGGGCCTACGAGCAGTACTTC.

Ten or more counts support this clonotype. The chain combines TRBV28 with TRBJ1-6; D is possibly TRBD1 (6 bases). The CDR3 contains 15 residues. The V and J ends lost 6 bases and 11 bases respectively, with 20 bases between them. The V gene's germline CDR1 is MDHEN and CDR2 SYDVKM. CDR3 region: CASRTHNSGVAPLHF. The CDR3 coding sequence is TGTGCCAGCAGAACCCATAATTCAGGGGTAGCACCCCTCCACTTT.

The V call is TRBV27, the J call TRBJ1-2; D unresolved. In germline, CDR1 is MNHEY, CDR2 SMNVEV (reference sequence). Trimming removed 5 bases at V and 0 bases at J, with 10 bases between. The CDR3 extends over 14 amino acids. Here the CDR3 reads CASSRRPSNYGYTF. CDR3 in DNA: TGTGCCAGCAGTCGCAGACCTTCTAACTATGGCTACACCTTC.

This clonotype came up many times. This rearrangement joins TRBV11-2 to TRBJ2-1; 7 bases agree with TRBD2. This CDR3 spans 18 amino acids. V lost 1 base and J lost 6; bases outside the gene matches: 15. The germline gives CDR1 SGHAT, CDR2 FQNNGV. DNA for the CDR3: TGTGCCAGCAGCTTAGCGCCTGGGGCCTTGGCGGGAGTCAATGAGCAGTTCTTC. Residues: CASSLAPGALAGVNEQFF.

The DNA of the CDR3 is TGTGCCAGCAGCTATTGGACTAGCGGGAACGGGTACGAGCAGTACTTC. This sequence encodes CASSYWTSGNGYEQYF. The chain couples TRBV7-2 to TRBJ2-7; TRBD2 aligns across 12 bases. The CDR3 extends over 16 amino acids. Looked up from germline, CDR1 is SGHTA and CDR2 is FQGNSA. Losses at the gene ends were 4 bases for V and 4 bases for J; bases not matched to a gene: 8.

In this sample, this clonotype turned up a few times. The chain recombines TRBV6-1 with TRBJ2-6; D remains unclear. The CDR3 extends over 16 amino acids. CDR1 is MNHNS and CDR2 is SASEGT in the germline V gene. Trimming cost V 10 bases and J 4 bases, with 20 bases left between them. This CDR3 is CATRELPATGANVLTF. The CDR3 nucleotides read TGTGCCACTCGAGAATTGCCCGCCACCGGGGCCAACGTCCTGACTTTC.

This clonotype was seen repeatedly, ten times or more. The gene calls are TRBV11-1 and TRBJ2-7; D remains ambiguous. The CDR3 consists of 12 residues. Germline CDR1 and CDR2: SGHAT and FQDESV (reference sequence). The V end was cut by 5 bases, the J end by 3 bases, with 8 bases between. The CDR3 loop is CASSPTHYEQYF. CDR3 DNA sequence: TGTGCCAGCAGCCCGACCCACTACGAGCAGTACTTC.

This chain connects TRBV28 to TRBJ1-5; D possibly corresponds to TRBD1 (6 bases). V lost 3 bases and J lost 7, with 10 bases in between. The CDR3 runs to 13 residues. Germline assignment: CDR1 MDHEN and CDR2 SYDVKM. CDR3 sequence reads: CASSFSGGQPQHF. The CDR3 region has the DNA TGTGCCAGCAGTTTCTCGGGGGGCCAGCCCCAGCATTTT.

This clonotype was seen ten or more times. The chain recombines TRBV11-2 with TRBJ2-1, with D unresolved. Trimming left V 5 bases short and J 6 bases short, with 14 bases between. Germline lookup yields CDR1 SGHAT and CDR2 FQNNGV. The CDR3 length is 14 residues. CDR3 in amino acids: CASSHVRFGNEQFF. CDR3 bases: TGTGCCAGCAGCCACGTTCGTTTTGGCAATGAGCAGTTCTTC.

This clonotype came up a few times. This CDR3 reads CSATPHGGAETQYF. DNA of the CDR3: TGCAGTGCCACCCCCCACGGGGGCGCGGAGACCCAGTACTTC. J is TRBJ2-5 and V is TRBV20-1, with D perhaps matching TRBD1 or TRBD2 (6 bases each). This CDR3 is built from 14 residues. The V and J ends lost 6 bases and 5 bases respectively, with 19 bases between them. Germline CDR1 is DFQATT and CDR2 is SNEGSKA (reference sequence).

The chain carries TRBV19 and TRBJ1-2, with 11 positions matching TRBD1. There are 13 residues in the CDR3. CDR1 is LNHDA and CDR2 is SQIVND in the germline V gene (reference sequence). V dropped 6 bases and J dropped 9; count of bases not matched to a gene: 6. As DNA, the CDR3 is TGTGCCAGTAGAAGGACAGGGGGCGGAAGCTACACCTTC. As protein: CASRRTGGGSYTF.

This clonotype has a count of ten or more. The chain recombines TRBV20-1 with TRBJ1-6; 10 nucleotides match TRBD1. Looked up from germline, CDR1 is DFQATT and CDR2 is SNEGSKA (reference sequence). Trimming at V came to 6 bases and at J to 10 bases, leaving 3 bases not matched to a gene. The CDR3 contains 12 residues. CDR3 residues: CSARDRGSPLHF. The CDR3 nucleotides are TGCAGTGCAAGGGACAGGGGATCACCCCTCCACTTT.

This clonotype occurred many times. The V gene is TRBV30, the J gene TRBJ2-2; D is perhaps TRBD1 (6 bases). The CDR3 runs 14 residues. Germline CDR1 is GTSNPN and CDR2 is SVGIG (reference sequence). V was clipped by 3 bases and J by 4 bases, with 12 bases between them. CDR3 loop: CAWSSGQLTGELFF. CDR3 sequence (DNA): TGTGCCTGGAGCTCGGGACAACTCACCGGGGAGCTGTTTTTT.

At least ten counts were recorded for this clonotype. V is TRBV13 and J is TRBJ1-1; D not resolved. Germline values: CDR1 PRHDT, CDR2 FYEKMQ (reference sequence). V gave up 0 bases and J gave up 4 bases, with 12 bases separating them. The CDR3 sequence is 15 residues long. CDR3 loop: CASSLGGVRRTEAFF. Written as DNA, the CDR3 is TGTGCCAGCAGCTTAGGGGGCGTACGGCGCACTGAAGCTTTCTTT. Complete variable domain (other parts from reference TRBV13 and TRBJ1-1): AAGVIQSPRHLIKEKRETATLKCYPIPRHDTVYWYQQGPGQDPQFLISFYEKMQSDKGSIPDRFSAQQFSDYHSELNMSSLELGDSALYFCASSLGGVRRTEAFFGQGTRLTVV.

This chain joins TRBV2 and TRBJ1-2; the match to TRBD1 covers 10 bases. This CDR3 has 13 amino acids. Trimming cost V 10 bases and J 4 bases; bases outside gene matches: 6. Germline V gives CDR1 SNHLY, CDR2 FYNNEI. The DNA for the CDR3 is TGTGCCAACAGACAGGGGGCAACCTATGGCTACACCTTC. Protein sequence: CANRQGATYGYTF.

This clonotype was seen only a few times. The rearrangement links TRBV11-3 to TRBJ2-6, with 7 bases lining up with TRBD1. With 8 bases clipped from V and 2 bases from J, the junction kept 3 bases outside the gene matches. Germline CDR1 is SGHNT and CDR2 is YENEEA. This CDR3 has 14 residues. The CDR3 bases are TGTGCCAGCGGCGACAGGGCTGGGGCCAACGTCCTGACTTTC. It yields the protein CASGDRAGANVLTF.

The rearrangement uses TRBV4-3 and TRBJ2-5; D perhaps matches TRBD1 (5 bases). Per the germline V gene, CDR1 is LGHNA and CDR2 is YSLEER. This CDR3 has 14 amino acids. The V end lost 3 bases, the J end lost 3 bases, and 11 bases lay between the germline ends. This chain's CDR3 is CASSQWEGEETQYF. The DNA of the CDR3 is TGCGCCAGCAGCCAGTGGGAAGGGGAAGAGACCCAGTACTTC.

This clonotype showed up just a few times. J is TRBJ2-4 and V is TRBV27; D is unresolved. Germline CDR1 is MNHEY and CDR2 is SMNVEV (reference sequence). The CDR3 extends over 12 amino acids. The germline V and J ends were trimmed by 6 bases and 6 bases, with 9 bases remaining between them. Here the CDR3 DNA reads TGTGCCAGCAGAGGATGGAGAAACATTCAGTACTTC. It translates to CASRGWRNIQYF.

The table lists this clonotype with many counts. The chain is built from TRBV11-1 and TRBJ2-1, with 7 bases that match TRBD1. Germline V lookup: CDR1 SGHAT, CDR2 FQDESV (reference sequence). With 4 bases clipped from V and 7 bases from J, the junction kept 13 bases outside the gene matches. The CDR3 covers 16 residues. CDR3 DNA sequence: TGTGCCAGCAGCTCTCACAGGGGCGGTAGATTAAATGAGCAGTTCTTC. Translating it yields CASSSHRGGRLNEQFF.

This clonotype showed up many times. The V gene is TRBV20-1, the J gene TRBJ2-3; 10 bases agree with TRBD2. The ends lost 4 bases at V and 3 bases at J; junction bases unmatched: 7. This CDR3 is built from 15 residues. Germline values: CDR1 DFQATT, CDR2 SNEGSKA (reference sequence). CDR3 coding DNA: TGCAGTGCTACCAGGCCTAGCGGGAGTACAGATACGCAGTATTTT. Translated, it gives CSATRPSGSTDTQYF.